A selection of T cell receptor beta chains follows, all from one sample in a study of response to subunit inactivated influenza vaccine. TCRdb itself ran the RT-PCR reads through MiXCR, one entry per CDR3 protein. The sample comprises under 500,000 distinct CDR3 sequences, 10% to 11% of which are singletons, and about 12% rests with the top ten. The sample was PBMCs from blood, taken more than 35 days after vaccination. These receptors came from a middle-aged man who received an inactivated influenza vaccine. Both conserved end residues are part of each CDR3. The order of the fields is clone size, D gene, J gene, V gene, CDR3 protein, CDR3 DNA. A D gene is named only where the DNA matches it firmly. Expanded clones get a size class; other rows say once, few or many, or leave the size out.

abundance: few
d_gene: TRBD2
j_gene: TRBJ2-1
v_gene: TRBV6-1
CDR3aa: CASSSMEWGGNEQFF
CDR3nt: TGTGCCAGCAGCTCCATGGAGTGGGGGGGGAATGAGCAGTTCTTC

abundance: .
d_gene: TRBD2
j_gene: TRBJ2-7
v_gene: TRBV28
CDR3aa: CASSGLAGASEQYF
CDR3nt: TGTGCCAGCAGTGGACTAGCGGGAGCAAGCGAGCAGTACTTC

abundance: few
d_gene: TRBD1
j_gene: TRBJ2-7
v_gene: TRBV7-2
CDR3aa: CASPGTGNYEQYF
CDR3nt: TGTGCCAGCCCCGGGACAGGGAACTACGAGCAGTACTTC

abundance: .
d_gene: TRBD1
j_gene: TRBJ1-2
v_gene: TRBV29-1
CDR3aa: CSAPGLGQGTNYGYTF
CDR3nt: TGCAGCGCTCCGGGCTTAGGACAGGGGACAAACTATGGCTACACCTTC

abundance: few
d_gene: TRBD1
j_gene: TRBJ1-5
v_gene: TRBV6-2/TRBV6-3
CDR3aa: CASSQGTGVGQPQHF
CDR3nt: TGTGCCAGCAGTCAAGGGACAGGGGTCGGACAGCCCCAGCATTTT

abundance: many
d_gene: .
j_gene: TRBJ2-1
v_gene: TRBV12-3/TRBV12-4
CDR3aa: CASSLGVIKEQFF
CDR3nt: TGTGCCAGCAGTTTAGGAGTGATAAAGGAGCAGTTCTTC

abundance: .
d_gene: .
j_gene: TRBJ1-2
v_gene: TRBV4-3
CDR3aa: CASSQDTSERYGYTF
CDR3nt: TGCGCCAGCAGCCAAGATACCTCAGAGCGCTATGGCTACACCTTC

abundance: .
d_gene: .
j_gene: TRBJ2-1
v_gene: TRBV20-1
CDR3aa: CSASKVIAGRYREQFF
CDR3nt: TGCAGTGCTAGTAAAGTGATCGCGGGACGTTATCGTGAGCAGTTCTTC

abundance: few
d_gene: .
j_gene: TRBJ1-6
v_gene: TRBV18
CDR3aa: CASSPARVIHPLHF
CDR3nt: TGTGCCAGCTCACCGGCCAGGGTTATCCACCCCCTCCACTTT

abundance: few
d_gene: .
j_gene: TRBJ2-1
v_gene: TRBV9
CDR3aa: CASSVDRAQTNEQFF
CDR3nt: TGTGCCAGCAGCGTAGACAGGGCCCAAACCAATGAGCAGTTCTTC

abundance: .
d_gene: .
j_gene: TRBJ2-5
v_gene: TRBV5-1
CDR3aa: CASSLDQGQETQYF
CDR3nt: TGCGCCAGCAGCTTGGATCAGGGGCAGGAGACCCAGTACTTC

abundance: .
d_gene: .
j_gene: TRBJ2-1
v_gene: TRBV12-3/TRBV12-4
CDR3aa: CASSGRFYEQFF
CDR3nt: TGTGCCAGCAGTGGGAGGTTCTATGAGCAGTTCTTC

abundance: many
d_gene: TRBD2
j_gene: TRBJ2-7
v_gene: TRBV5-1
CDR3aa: CASSLVAGGSEQYF
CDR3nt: TGCGCCAGCAGCTTAGTAGCGGGAGGCTCCGAGCAGTACTTC

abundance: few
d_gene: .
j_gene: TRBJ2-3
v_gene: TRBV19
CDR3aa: CASSLFWPTDTQYF
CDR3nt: TGTGCCAGTAGTCTCTTTTGGCCCACAGATACGCAGTATTTT

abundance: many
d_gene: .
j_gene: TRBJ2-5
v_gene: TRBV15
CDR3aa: CATSRDRGNSGRQYF
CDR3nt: TGTGCCACCAGCAGAGACCGAGGAAACTCAGGGCGCCAGTACTTC

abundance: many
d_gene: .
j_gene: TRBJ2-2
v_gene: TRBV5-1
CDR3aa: CASSPRQGTNTGELFF
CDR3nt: TGCGCCAGCAGCCCAAGGCAGGGAACGAACACCGGGGAGCTGTTTTTT

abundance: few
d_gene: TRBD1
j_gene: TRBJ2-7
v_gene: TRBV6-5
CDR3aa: CASSYSMGQGFYEQYF
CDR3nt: TGTGCCAGCAGTTACTCGATGGGACAGGGTTTCTACGAGCAGTACTTC

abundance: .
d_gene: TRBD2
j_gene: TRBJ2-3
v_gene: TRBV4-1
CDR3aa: CASSSASGPTDTQYF
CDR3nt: TGCGCCAGCAGCTCGGCTAGCGGGCCCACAGATACGCAGTATTTT

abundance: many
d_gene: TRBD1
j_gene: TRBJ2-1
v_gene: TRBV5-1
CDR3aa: CASSGRDREIGSGFF
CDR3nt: TGCGCCAGCAGCGGCCGGGACAGGGAAATCGGGAGCGGGTTCTTC

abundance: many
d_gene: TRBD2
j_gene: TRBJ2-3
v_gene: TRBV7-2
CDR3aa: CASSQTSGVADTQYF
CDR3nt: TGTGCCAGCAGCCAGACTAGCGGGGTTGCAGATACGCAGTATTTT

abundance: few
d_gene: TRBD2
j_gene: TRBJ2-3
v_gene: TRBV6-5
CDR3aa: CASSYLTSGADTQYF
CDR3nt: TGTGCCAGCAGTTACTTAACTAGCGGTGCAGATACGCAGTATTTT

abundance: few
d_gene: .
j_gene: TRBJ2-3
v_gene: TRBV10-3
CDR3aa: CAISERSTDTQYF
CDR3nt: TGTGCCATCAGTGAGCGGTCCACAGATACGCAGTATTTT

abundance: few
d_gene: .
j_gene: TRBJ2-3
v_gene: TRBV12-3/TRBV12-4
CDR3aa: CASSSWGRGIGTDTQYF
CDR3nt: TGTGCCAGCAGTTCGTGGGGCAGGGGCATTGGTACAGATACGCAGTATTTT

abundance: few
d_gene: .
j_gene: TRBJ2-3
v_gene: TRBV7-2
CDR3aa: CASSFRGRMADTQYF
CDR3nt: TGTGCCAGCAGCTTCAGGGGCCGTATGGCAGATACGCAGTATTTT

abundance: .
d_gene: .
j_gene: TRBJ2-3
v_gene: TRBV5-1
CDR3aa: CASSLYSTDTQYF
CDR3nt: TGCGCCAGCAGCTTGTATAGCACAGATACGCAGTATTTT

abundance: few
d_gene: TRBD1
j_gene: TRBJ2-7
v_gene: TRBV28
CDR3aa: CASSSISDRGIYEQYF
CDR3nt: TGTGCCAGCAGTTCTATTTCGGACAGGGGGATCTACGAGCAGTACTTC

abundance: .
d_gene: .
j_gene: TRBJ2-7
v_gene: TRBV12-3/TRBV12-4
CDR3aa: CASSFAYSSYEQYF
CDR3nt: TGTGCCAGCAGTTTCGCCTACAGTTCCTACGAGCAGTACTTC

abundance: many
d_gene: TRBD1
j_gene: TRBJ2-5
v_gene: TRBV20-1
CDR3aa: CSAFRQGHGETQYF
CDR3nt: TGCAGTGCTTTTCGACAGGGGCACGGAGAGACCCAGTACTTC

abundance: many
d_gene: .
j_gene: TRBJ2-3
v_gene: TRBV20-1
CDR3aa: CSAPRRSDTQYF
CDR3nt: TGCAGTGCTCCCCGGAGGTCAGATACGCAGTATTTT

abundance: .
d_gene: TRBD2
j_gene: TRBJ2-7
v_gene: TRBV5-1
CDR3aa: CASSLVNSGTLPYEQYF
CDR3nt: TGCGCCAGCAGCTTGGTCAATAGCGGGACGCTGCCCTACGAGCAGTACTTC

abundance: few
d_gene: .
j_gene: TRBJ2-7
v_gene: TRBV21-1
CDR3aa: CASSNSGEQYF
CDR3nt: TGTGCCAGCAGCAATTCGGGCGAGCAGTACTTC

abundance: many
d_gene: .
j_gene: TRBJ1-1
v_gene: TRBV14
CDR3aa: CASSQIVEVNTEAFF
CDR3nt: TGTGCCAGCAGCCAGATTGTGGAGGTGAACACTGAAGCTTTCTTT